The clone carrying this TCR beta chain was counted between two and nine times. Primers: 60 Vbeta forward and 13 Jbeta reverse. Clones were read by immunoSEQ multiplex PCR, and TCRdb kept only the in-frame ones, dropping some. This table has about 94,000 clones, approximately 7.6% appearing once. The CDR3 covers 15 residues. Germline V lookup: CDR1 KGHSH, CDR2 LQKENI. V lost 3 bases and J 7 bases, leaving 15 bases between the germline ends. The data stem from a study of cytomegalovirus exposure and HLA in healthy donors. In the study overall: For the approximately 410 genotyped donors, 80% to 90% fell within the Caucasian-associated ancestry cluster.

V gene TRBV18 combines with J gene TRBJ2-2, with a tentative D call TRBD1 (5 bases). This receptor was taken from a man aged 50 to 59 in good health and CMV-seronegative. Sequenced material: PBMCs. This CDR3 is CASSPVGLRGGELFF. DNA of the CDR3: TGTGCCAGCTCACCTGTGGGGCTCCGCGGCGGGGAGCTGTTTTTT. Filled out from reference TRBV18 and TRBJ2-2, the complete variable domain reads NAGVMQNPRHLVRRRGQEARLRCSPMKGHSHVYWYRQLPEEGLKFMVYLQKENIIDESGMPKERFSAEFPKEGPSILRIQQVVRGDSAAYFCASSPVGLRGGELFFGEGSRLTVL.